This is a list of T cell receptor beta chains from one sample in a study of high-grade serous ovarian cancer treatment subgroups. TCRdb keeps only in-frame clones here, not all; method: immunoSEQ multiplex PCR. The repertoire includes under 6,500 clones, 70% to 80% of them detected once, and 6% to 7.5% sits in the top ten. The material sequenced was tumor tissue. The source is a human donor with high-grade serous ovarian cancer. Each CDR3 is given with its conserved first and last residue. Each record gives: J gene, D gene, V gene, clone size, CDR3 DNA, CDR3 protein. The D gene is left open where the match is weak. Clone size is given for some rows only: seen once, a few or many times, or a class if the clone is expanded.

J: TRBJ2-5
D: -
V: TRBV6-1
size: once
DNA: TGTGCCAGCAGTGAAGAGGTCAGGTCAAAGACCCAGTACTTC
CDR3: CASSEEVRSKTQYF

J: TRBJ2-4
D: TRBD2
V: TRBV18
size: -
DNA: TGTGCCAGCTCACCACTAGCGGGTAACCTTAACAACATTCAGTACTTC
CDR3: CASSPLAGNLNNIQYF

J: TRBJ2-3
D: -
V: TRBV27
size: once
DNA: TGTGCCAGCAGTCCTGAGACAGGGACTAGCACAGATACGCAGTATTTT
CDR3: CASSPETGTSTDTQYF

J: TRBJ1-1
D: -
V: TRBV20-1
size: -
DNA: TGCAGTGCCCCCCGGGTCACTGAAGCTTTCTTT
CDR3: CSAPRVTEAFF

J: TRBJ1-1
D: TRBD1
V: TRBV30
size: -
DNA: TGTGCCTGGGACAGGGCGGTGAACACTGAAGCTTTCTTT
CDR3: CAWDRAVNTEAFF

J: TRBJ2-1
D: -
V: TRBV2
size: few
DNA: TGTGCCAGCAGTGCAGCGGTGAGCTCCTACAATGAGCAGTTCTTC
CDR3: CASSAAVSSYNEQFF

J: TRBJ2-6
D: -
V: TRBV28
size: -
DNA: TGTGCCAGCACATCGGAAAGCCGTTCCAACGTCCTGACTTTC
CDR3: CASTSESRSNVLTF

J: TRBJ2-2
D: TRBD1
V: TRBV4-1
size: -
DNA: TGCGCCAGCAGCCGACCGGACAGGGCCACCGTGGAGCTGTTTTTT
CDR3: CASSRPDRATVELFF

J: TRBJ1-2
D: TRBD1
V: TRBV5-1
size: -
DNA: TGCGCCAGCAGCTTGGCTGGGGGACAGCTCTATGGCTACACCTTC
CDR3: CASSLAGGQLYGYTF

J: TRBJ2-5
D: -
V: TRBV7-9
size: -
DNA: TGTGCCAGCAGCTTAGGGATGGGTAGGCAAGAGACCCAGTACTTC
CDR3: CASSLGMGRQETQYF

J: TRBJ1-1
D: -
V: TRBV11-3
size: few
DNA: TGTGCCAGCACCTTGACAGCGAACACTGAAGCTTTCTTT
CDR3: CASTLTANTEAFF

J: TRBJ2-3
D: -
V: TRBV28
size: -
DNA: TGTGCCAGCAGTCCGACTAGGGCGAGGAGCACAGATACGCAGTATTTT
CDR3: CASSPTRARSTDTQYF

J: TRBJ2-7
D: -
V: TRBV5-4
size: -
DNA: TGTGCCAGCAGCTTACTCCCCGGACAGAGAGGGGTTGACGAGCAGTACTTC
CDR3: CASSLLPGQRGVDEQYF

J: TRBJ1-2
D: -
V: TRBV2
size: -
DNA: TGTGCCAGCAGTGGACGACAGGTCTATGGCTACACCTTC
CDR3: CASSGRQVYGYTF

J: TRBJ1-3
D: TRBD1
V: TRBV7-2
size: -
DNA: TGTGCCAGCAGCCGGGACAGAGGAAACACCATATATTTT
CDR3: CASSRDRGNTIYF

J: TRBJ1-2
D: -
V: TRBV27
size: -
DNA: TGTGCCAGCAGTTTCCGTCAGGGCGCCTTGATTGGCTACACCTTC
CDR3: CASSFRQGALIGYTF

J: TRBJ2-6
D: TRBD1
V: TRBV19
size: -
DNA: TGTGCCAGTAGTATAGGAGGGACAGGGGGCGCTGGGGCCAACGTCCTGACTTTC
CDR3: CASSIGGTGGAGANVLTF

J: TRBJ2-3
D: -
V: TRBV11-2
size: -
DNA: TGTGCCAGCAGCCTGGGACGTATAGATACGCAGTATTTT
CDR3: CASSLGRIDTQYF

J: TRBJ2-1
D: -
V: TRBV5-1
size: -
DNA: TGCGCCAGCAGGGACAGTAACTATGAGCAGTTCTTC
CDR3: CASRDSNYEQFF

J: TRBJ2-1
D: TRBD2
V: TRBV9
size: -
DNA: TGTGCCAGCAGCGTAGCGGCAGGCGGGGGACTCTCCTACAATGAGCAGTTCTTC
CDR3: CASSVAAGGGLSYNEQFF

J: TRBJ1-1
D: -
V: TRBV28
size: -
DNA: TGTGCCAGCAGTCAGGGGACGGGGAACACTGAAGCTTTCTTT
CDR3: CASSQGTGNTEAFF

J: TRBJ2-7
D: -
V: TRBV7-2
size: -
DNA: TGTGCCGGCAGCCTCTGGGGGGGACAGAACGACGAGCAGTACTTC
CDR3: CAGSLWGGQNDEQYF

J: TRBJ2-6
D: -
V: TRBV10-3
size: -
DNA: TGTGCCATCAGTGAGTCGGCGACATCTCCTGGGGCCAACGTCCTGACTTTC
CDR3: CAISESATSPGANVLTF

J: TRBJ1-5
D: TRBD1
V: TRBV7-9
size: few
DNA: TGTGCCAGCAGCCCCGGGACAGGATATAGCAATCAGCCCCAGCATTTT
CDR3: CASSPGTGYSNQPQHF

J: TRBJ1-2
D: -
V: TRBV2
size: -
DNA: TGTGCCAGCAGTGACTCGACAGGCCGTGGGGGCTACACCTTC
CDR3: CASSDSTGRGGYTF

J: TRBJ1-4
D: -
V: TRBV18
size: -
DNA: TGTGCCAGCTCGCCACAGGGTACTAATGAAAAACTGTTTTTT
CDR3: CASSPQGTNEKLFF

J: TRBJ1-3
D: -
V: TRBV10-1
size: -
DNA: TGCGCCGAGGACACTCCTGGAAACACCATATATTTT
CDR3: CAEDTPGNTIYF

J: TRBJ2-5
D: -
V: TRBV30
size: -
DNA: TGTGCCTGGACCGAAGGGTGGGATGAGACCCAGTACTTC
CDR3: CAWTEGWDETQYF

J: TRBJ2-5
D: TRBD2
V: TRBV14
size: -
DNA: TGTGCCAGCAGCCAAGAACTAGCGGGGGGGCAAGAGACCCAGTACTTC
CDR3: CASSQELAGGQETQYF

J: TRBJ1-1
D: -
V: TRBV6-6
size: -
DNA: TGTGCCAGCAGCCGTCAAGGACAGATGAACACTGAAGCTTTCTTT
CDR3: CASSRQGQMNTEAFF

J: TRBJ2-5
D: -
V: TRBV14
size: once
DNA: TGTGCCAGCAGCCGGAGGGACCTACAAGAGACCCAGTACTTC
CDR3: CASSRRDLQETQYF

J: TRBJ1-5
D: -
V: TRBV30
size: -
DNA: TGTGCCTGGAGCGCCGGGACTCTGGCCTTCAATCAGCCCCAGCATTTT
CDR3: CAWSAGTLAFNQPQHF